Listed here are 26 T cell receptor beta chains from one sample, sequenced in a study of blood T cells in healthy people across ages. The authors ran a second PCR of roughly 6 to 12 cycles using a sample-barcoded 5' primer and a J-beta primer mix. Using its own MiXCR run on the 5' RACE reads, TCRdb lists one record per CDR3 protein. Counted here are fewer than 900,000 distinct CDR3 sequences, about 42% occurring once; the ten biggest clones make up around a fifth. The material sequenced was blood. The receptors here all came from a woman aged 60 to 75 in good health.

This rearrangement joins TRBV27 to TRBJ1-1; tentative D call: TRBD1 (6 bases). CDR1 is MNHEY, CDR2 SMNVEV, per germline (reference sequence). Trimming removed 6 bases at V and 10 bases at J, with 18 bases between. The CDR3 sequence is 13 residues long. CDR3 protein: CASSRPGGRVAFF. The DNA of the CDR3 is TGTGCCAGCAGCCGCCCCGGGGGGCGAGTAGCTTTCTTT.

This clonotype has only a few counts. The chain joins TRBV5-1 to TRBJ1-2; 7 bases fit TRBD1. Germline CDR1 reads SGHRS; CDR2 reads YFSETQ. V lost 4 bases and J lost 1; bases outside the gene matches: 10. The CDR3 extends over 16 amino acids. As DNA, the CDR3 is TGCGCCAGCAGCCCCGGGACAGCCTCCCGTAACTATGGCTACACCTTC. Translated, it gives CASSPGTASRNYGYTF.

This clonotype was seen repeatedly, ten times or more. The chain has TRBV5-1 and TRBJ2-1, with 9 bases identical to TRBD2. This CDR3 is built from 15 residues. Germline V gives CDR1 SGHRS, CDR2 YFSETQ. V lost 4 bases and J lost 6; bases outside the gene matches: 8. The CDR3 coding sequence is TGCGCCAGCAGCCCAGTGGTAGCGGGAGTCAATGAGCAGTTCTTC. This gives the protein CASSPVVAGVNEQFF.

V gene TRBV7-8 combines with J gene TRBJ2-7; either TRBD1 or TRBD2 may supply D (5 bases each). CDR1 is SGHVS and CDR2 is FQNEAQ in the germline V gene. Trimming took off 1 base at V and 10 bases at J, with 14 bases between the two ends. The CDR3 is 13 amino acids. DNA of the CDR3: TGTGCCAGCAGCTTAGATCGAGAGGGGCCCCAGTACTTC. This gives the protein CASSLDREGPQYF. The variable domain in full, with the rest retrieved from reference TRBV7-8 and TRBJ2-7, is GAGVSQSPRYKVAKRGQDVALRCDPISGHVSLFWYQQALGQGPEFLTYFQNEAQLDKSGLPSDRFFAERPEGSVSTLKIQRTQQEDSAVYLCASSLDREGPQYFGPGTRLTVT.

This clonotype occurred once. V usage is TRBV7-9 and J usage is TRBJ2-7; D is unresolved. In germline, CDR1 is SEHNR, CDR2 FQNEAQ (reference sequence). This CDR3 has 11 residues. V gave up 5 bases and J gave up 7 bases, with 9 bases separating them. The CDR3 protein is CASSPDDEQYF. The DNA for the CDR3 is TGTGCCAGCAGCCCCGACGATGAGCAGTACTTC. The complete variable domain, with remaining parts taken from reference TRBV7-9 and TRBJ2-7, reads DTGVSQNPRHKITKRGQNVTFRCDPISEHNRLYWYRQTLGQGPEFLTYFQNEAQLEKSRLLSDRFSAERPKGSFSTLEIQRTEQGDSAMYLCASSPDDEQYFGPGTRLTVT.

This sequence joins TRBV5-1 and TRBJ2-3; a weak D match, TRBD1 (7 bases). Germline V lookup: CDR1 SGHRS, CDR2 YFSETQ. The CDR3 is 16 amino acids. V was cut by 7 bases and J by 6 bases, with 24 bases left in between. The CDR3 is CASGYELAGGRDTQYF. In DNA form, the CDR3 reads TGCGCCAGCGGATACGAACTGGCAGGGGGGCGGGATACGCAGTATTTT.

To note about this clonotype: This sequence may be a read error, since a much larger clone differs from it by one base. V and J are TRBV7-3 and TRBJ2-5; unclear D gene. The DNA matches TRBJ2-7 better at its end, which makes the J call doubtful. Germline CDR1 and CDR2: SGHTA and FQGTGA. The CDR3 is 12 residues long. CDR3 sequence: CASSSNSDEQYF. The CDR3 DNA reads TGTGCCAGCAGCTCCAACTCCGACGAGCAGTACTTC.

In this sample, this clonotype turned up a few times. J is TRBJ2-1 and V is TRBV20-1, with 12 bases identical to TRBD2. CDR3 length: 15 amino acids. Trimming removed 6 bases from V and 8 bases from J; junction bases left unmatched: 11. Germline V gene data show CDR1 as DFQATT and CDR2 as SNEGSKA (reference sequence). The CDR3 sequence is CSAQSSSGRADEQFF. The CDR3, as DNA: TGCAGTGCACAGAGCTCTAGCGGGAGGGCCGATGAGCAGTTCTTC.

In its sample, this clonotype was seen a few times. The V call is TRBV7-2, the J call TRBJ1-6, with TRBD1 matching over 9 bases. Germline V lookup: CDR1 SGHTA, CDR2 FQGNSA. The CDR3 consists of 15 residues. The trim removed 5 bases at V and 9 bases at J, leaving 8 bases unmatched. In nucleotides, the CDR3 is TGTGCCAGCAGCCCAGTGGGACAGGGAACTTCACCCCTCCACTTT. Its translation is CASSPVGQGTSPLHF.

V and J are TRBV20-1 and TRBJ1-4, with 8 bases fitting TRBD1. Germline assignment: CDR1 DFQATT and CDR2 SNEGSKA (reference sequence). V was pared by 3 bases and J by 8 bases, with 8 bases of the junction left unmatched. CDR3 length: 14 amino acids. The CDR3 is CSASQGAGREKLFF. For the CDR3, the DNA is TGCAGTGCTAGTCAGGGGGCAGGGCGGGAAAAACTGTTTTTT.

The rearrangement uses TRBV11-2 and TRBJ1-2; D not certain. Trimming took off 1 base at V and 8 bases at J, with 14 bases between the two ends. Germline V gene data show CDR1 as SGHAT and CDR2 as FQNNGV. CDR3 length: 14 amino acids. The DNA for the CDR3 is TGTGCCAGCAGCTTAGGGACGAGCTTTCGAGGCTACACCTTC. Translating it yields CASSLGTSFRGYTF.

In this sample, this clonotype turned up once. This rearrangement joins TRBV20-1 to TRBJ1-2; D possibly corresponds to TRBD1 (5 bases). This CDR3 contains 13 residues. Germline V gives CDR1 DFQATT, CDR2 SNEGSKA (reference sequence). Trimming took 5 bases from V and 0 from J, leaving 10 bases between them. This CDR3 reads CSAPGRTNYGYTF. The CDR3 region has the DNA TGCAGTGCTCCGGGACGCACTAACTATGGCTACACCTTC.

V and J are TRBV9 and TRBJ2-7, with 11 bases that match TRBD2. The V gene end was trimmed by 1 base and the J gene end by 4 bases; junction bases not matched to a gene: 10. This CDR3 has 17 amino acids. In germline, CDR1 is SGDLS, CDR2 YYNGEE. The CDR3 bases are TGTGCCAGCAGCGTATCTCAGGGACTAGCGGCTAGATACGAGCAGTACTTC. Its protein product is CASSVSQGLAARYEQYF.

A word on this clonotype: A much larger clonotype is one base distant, so this may be a read error. The chain recombines TRBV7-2 with TRBJ2-7, with 10 nucleotides matching TRBD2. CDR1 and CDR2 (germline): SGHTA, FQGNSA. Losses at the gene ends were 5 bases for V and 2 bases for J; bases not matched to a gene: 9. This CDR3 contains 16 residues. The CDR3 sequence: CASSLRTSGKAYEQYF. The CDR3 nucleotides are TGTGCCAGCAGCCTTCGGACTAGCGGCAAAGCCTACGAGCAGTACTTC.

V gene TRBV6-5 combines with J gene TRBJ2-1, with 9 bases aligning to TRBD2. The J call may be incorrect, as the DNA end agrees better with TRBJ2-7. Germline V CDR1 and CDR2: MNHEY, SVGAGI. The CDR3 extends over 16 amino acids. In DNA form, the CDR3 reads TGTGCCAGCAGTTACCAATTGGGTAGCGGGGGATGGGAGCAGTACTTC. Amino acid sequence: CASSYQLGSGGWEQYF.

The chain joins TRBV7-9 to TRBJ1-1; D ambiguous. Looked up from germline, CDR1 is SEHNR and CDR2 is FQNEAQ (reference sequence). The CDR3 consists of 12 residues. The ends were cut back, 3 bases at V and 9 bases at J, with 11 bases in the middle. The DNA for the CDR3 is TGTGCCAGCAGCTTTGGTGACCGCCAAGCTTTCTTT. Protein product: CASSFGDRQAFF.

This clonotype was observed a few times. The chain joins TRBV4-1 to TRBJ1-6, with a tentative D call TRBD1 (5 bases). Trimming took 3 bases from V and 10 from J, leaving 16 bases between them. Germline values: CDR1 MGHRA, CDR2 YSYEKL. The CDR3 is 15 amino acids. The CDR3 nucleotides are TGCGCCAGCAGCCAGGGGGATCGCGACGAGTCACCCCTCCACTTT. This encodes CASSQGDRDESPLHF.

V and J are TRBV7-9 and TRBJ1-2; the D gene is possibly TRBD1 (6 bases). The CDR3 covers 17 residues. V lost 1 base and J lost 1, with 16 bases in between. Looked up from germline, CDR1 is SEHNR and CDR2 is FQNEAQ (reference sequence). Here the CDR3 reads CASSLGPQGTLNYGYTF. In DNA, the CDR3 is TGTGCCAGCAGCTTAGGGCCACAGGGCACGCTTAACTATGGCTACACCTTC.

J is TRBJ1-1 and V is TRBV29-1, with TRBD1 matching over 9 bases. The CDR3 loop spans 13 amino acids. CDR1 is SQVTM, CDR2 ANQGSEA, per germline. The ends lost 5 bases at V and 7 bases at J; junction bases unmatched: 8. DNA for the CDR3: TGCAGCGTTTGGGTACAGGGGGCGATTGAAGCTTTCTTT. It translates to CSVWVQGAIEAFF.

V gene TRBV27 combines with J gene TRBJ2-7; perhaps D is TRBD1 or TRBD2 (5 bases each). The CDR3 extends over 12 amino acids. Germline V gives CDR1 MNHEY, CDR2 SMNVEV (reference sequence). With 5 bases removed from V and 5 bases from J, the gap between germline ends came to 10 bases. The CDR3 nucleotides are TGTGCCAGCAGTACCGGGGCTAACGAGCAGTACTTC. Protein sequence: CASSTGANEQYF.

The V call is TRBV2, the J call TRBJ1-5; D unresolved. V dropped 7 bases and J dropped 1 base, with 8 bases sitting between them. Germline-derived CDR1 and CDR2 are SNHLY and FYNNEI. The CDR3 length is 13 residues. Written as DNA, the CDR3 is TGTGCCAGCAACGAACACAGCAATCAGCCCCAGCATTTT. Its protein product is CASNEHSNQPQHF. The full variable domain, in which reference TRBV2 and TRBJ1-5 provide the parts outside the CDR3, is EPEVTQTPSHQVTQMGQEVILRCVPISNHLYFYWYRQILGQKVEFLVSFYNNEISEKSEIFDDQFSVERPDGSNFTLKIRSTKLEDSAMYFCASNEHSNQPQHFGDGTRLSIL.

This clonotype has a handful of counts. The chain carries TRBV12-3 or TRBV12-4 and TRBJ2-1, with 9 bases matching TRBD1. The ends lost 10 bases at V and 2 bases at J; junction bases unmatched: 6. The CDR3 is 14 amino acids. CDR3 loop: CAIRGQGTYNEQFF. The CDR3 DNA reads as TGTGCCATCCGGGGACAGGGAACCTACAATGAGCAGTTCTTC.

About this clonotype: This may be a read error: a much more frequent sequence differs by one nucleotide. The chain recombines TRBV4-2 with TRBJ2-4, with D possibly TRBD2 on 5 matching bases. Matching the DNA end better, TRBJ2-7 makes the J call doubtful. In germline, CDR1 is LGHNA, CDR2 YNFKEQ. This CDR3 is 14 amino acids long. The CDR3 sequence is CASSQERADHEQYF. In DNA form, the CDR3 reads TGTGCCAGCAGCCAAGAGAGGGCAGACCACGAGCAGTACTTC.

This clonotype has more than one count but fewer than ten. V gene TRBV7-2 combines with J gene TRBJ2-1; 13 bases line up with TRBD2. The CDR3 contains 18 residues. The ends lost 5 bases at V and 4 bases at J; junction bases unmatched: 11. Per germline, CDR1 SGHTA and CDR2 FQGNSA. CDR3 in DNA: TGTGCCAGCAGCCACCCGACTAGCGGGAGGTTTTCATACAATGAGCAGTTCTTC. It codes for CASSHPTSGRFSYNEQFF.

This clonotype was found many times. The CDR3: CASSPPPGQGALEFF. In nucleotides, the CDR3 is TGTGCCAGCAGTCCACCTCCGGGACAGGGGGCTTTGGAGTTCTTC. The chain is built from TRBV28 and TRBJ2-1; 12 bases match TRBD1. The J segment lost 14 bases and the V segment lost 5 bases, leaving 13 bases of the junction unmatched. The CDR3 has 15 residues. Germline V gene data show CDR1 as MDHEN and CDR2 as SYDVKM. The complete variable domain, with remaining parts taken from reference TRBV28 and TRBJ2-1, reads DVKVTQSSRYLVKRTGEKVFLECVQDMDHENMFWYRQDPGLGLRLIYFSYDVKMKEKGDIPEGYSVSREKKERFSLILESASTNQTSMYLCASSPPPGQGALEFFGPGTRLTVL.

This clonotype occurred a few times. This sequence joins TRBV7-2 and TRBJ1-1; D uncertain. This CDR3 is 13 amino acids long. Germline loops: CDR1 SGHTA, CDR2 FQGNSA. V gave up 7 bases and J gave up 2 bases, with 11 bases separating them. The DNA of the CDR3 is TGTGCCAGCACCCTACAGAAAAACACTGAAGCTTTCTTT. Translated: CASTLQKNTEAFF. The whole variable domain, remainder taken from reference TRBV7-2 and TRBJ1-1, is GAGVSQSPSNKVTEKGKDVELRCDPISGHTALYWYRQSLGQGLEFLIYFQGNSAPDKSGLPSDRFSAERTGGSVSTLTIQRTQQEDSAVYLCASTLQKNTEAFFGQGTRLTVV.